This TCR beta chain was sequenced in a study of T cell changes during pregnancy in multiple sclerosis. Trimming cost V 0 bases and J 5 bases, with 10 bases left between them. This CDR3 region has 14 residues. The germline gives CDR1 SGHTA, CDR2 FQGNSA. Produced via immunoSEQ multiplex PCR; TCRdb's table is partial and in-frame only. The table records about 40,000 clones, roughly 93% of them present only once. The chain recombines TRBV7-2 with TRBJ2-5; D possibly corresponds to TRBD1 (6 bases). The clonotype was recovered from a female donor with multiple sclerosis, enrolled in a pregnancy study. The source material was PBMCs (not recorded whether the cells were cultured). CDR3 protein: CASSLADRRETQYF. In DNA form, the CDR3 reads TGTGCCAGCAGCTTAGCAGACAGGAGGGAGACCCAGTACTTC.